A single sample gave rise to the 27 T cell receptor beta chains below, sequenced in a study of blood T cells in healthy people across ages. Sample-barcoded 5' priming and a J-beta primer mix drove a second PCR of 7 to 11 cycles. TCRdb itself ran the 5' RACE reads through MiXCR, one entry per CDR3 protein. The data show under 950,000 distinct CDR3 sequences, about 20% seen once. The sample consisted of blood. These receptor sequences come from a man in his sixties or seventies in good health.

J is TRBJ2-7 and V is TRBV12-3 or TRBV12-4; unclear D gene. CDR3 length equals 14 residues. The ends were cut back, 3 bases at V and 4 bases at J, with 13 bases in the middle. The CDR3 protein is CASSLGTMGYEQYF. In DNA form, the CDR3 reads TGTGCCAGCAGTTTGGGCACAATGGGTTACGAGCAGTACTTC.

Only a few counts were recorded for this clonotype. V is TRBV18 and J is TRBJ1-1; D not certain. The CDR3 runs 14 residues. Trimming stripped 2 bases from V and 4 bases from J, with 11 bases between. Per the germline V gene, CDR1 is KGHSH and CDR2 is LQKENI. CDR3 DNA sequence: TGTGCCAGCTCACCAATCAGCCAGAGCACTGAAGCTTTCTTT. Translating gives CASSPISQSTEAFF.

This clonotype occurred many times. The CDR3: CASSLVAGSYEQYF. The CDR3 DNA sequence: TGTGCCAGCAGCTTGGTAGCGGGTTCCTACGAGCAGTACTTC. This chain joins TRBV5-5 and TRBJ2-7, with 7 positions matching TRBD2. The CDR3 runs 14 residues. Germline V CDR1 and CDR2: SGHKS, YYEKEE (reference sequence). Unmatched junction bases numbered 1, after V lost 0 bases and J lost 1 base.

This chain's CDR3 is CASSHNPPQVEQFF. CDR3 nucleotide sequence: TGTGCCAGCAGCCACAACCCCCCCCAAGTTGAGCAGTTCTTC. The chain combines TRBV3-1 with TRBJ2-1; D call uncertain. CDR3 size: 14 residues. Looked up from germline, CDR1 is LGHDT and CDR2 is YNNKEL (reference sequence). V was trimmed by 3 bases and J by 9 bases, leaving 15 bases between them.

CDR3 nucleotides: TGTGCCAGCAGCTCGAGTGAAAAACTGTTTTTT. Protein product: CASSSSEKLFF. The rearrangement links TRBV7-9 to TRBJ1-4; D is uncertain. This CDR3 has 11 amino acids. V dropped 4 bases and J dropped 7 bases, with 4 bases sitting between them. Germline-derived CDR1 and CDR2 are SEHNR and FQNEAQ (reference sequence).

This chain uses TRBV20-1 with TRBJ2-3; no reliable D call. Germline-derived CDR1 and CDR2 are DFQATT and SNEGSKA (reference sequence). The CDR3 has 11 amino acids. V lost 0 bases and J lost 13, with 11 bases in between. DNA of the CDR3: TGCAGTGCTAGAGAAATTAGTTTAGAGTATTTT. Its protein is CSAREISLEYF.

V and J are TRBV13 and TRBJ1-3; D not resolved. The CDR3 is made up of 17 amino acids. In germline, CDR1 is PRHDT, CDR2 FYEKMQ (reference sequence). Trimming took off 1 base at V and 0 bases at J, with 13 bases between the two ends. DNA for the CDR3: TGTGCCAGCAGCTTAGCCTGGAGGAGGGACTCTGGAAACACCATATATTTT. Its protein product is CASSLAWRRDSGNTIYF. The variable domain in full, with the rest retrieved from reference TRBV13 and TRBJ1-3, is AAGVIQSPRHLIKEKRETATLKCYPIPRHDTVYWYQQGPGQDPQFLISFYEKMQSDKGSIPDRFSAQQFSDYHSELNMSSLELGDSALYFCASSLAWRRDSGNTIYFGEGSWLTVV.

This clonotype was recorded a few times. This chain uses TRBV7-2 with TRBJ2-5; the D gene is possibly TRBD1 (5 bases). The CDR3 length is 17 residues. The V gene lost 2 bases and the J gene lost 2 bases, with 18 bases spanning the gap. Germline CDR1 SGHTA, CDR2 FQGNSA. CDR3 in DNA: TGTGCCAGCAGCTTATTTTCCCCCGACAGCTATCAAGAGACCCAGTACTTC. Its protein product is CASSLFSPDSYQETQYF.

There are a few counts of this clonotype. The chain couples TRBV20-1 to TRBJ1-2, with a tentative D call TRBD1 (6 bases). This CDR3 has 15 residues. V was shortened by 5 bases and J by 4 bases, with 20 bases between the two germline ends. The germline V gene encodes CDR1 DFQATT and CDR2 SNEGSKA (reference sequence). As DNA, the CDR3 is TGCAGTGCTCGCGGACAGCAGAATCCCTCCTATGGCTACACCTTC. Translated: CSARGQQNPSYGYTF.

This clonotype occurred a few times. The chain joins TRBV9 to TRBJ2-1; tentatively, D is TRBD2 (6 bases). Germline V gives CDR1 SGDLS, CDR2 YYNGEE. V lost 3 bases, J lost 0 bases, and 13 bases lay in between. There are 16 residues in the CDR3. The CDR3 is CASSGQTRSSYNEQFF. Here the CDR3 DNA reads TGTGCCAGCAGCGGACAGACTAGGAGCTCCTACAATGAGCAGTTCTTC.

Only one count was recorded for this clonotype. The chain has TRBV12-3 or TRBV12-4 and TRBJ1-1, with TRBD1 identical over 7 bases. The CDR3 loop spans 15 amino acids. V lost 5 bases, J lost 0 bases, and 6 bases stayed unmatched. CDR3 bases: TGTGCCAGCAGTAGCCACAGGGGATTGAACACTGAAGCTTTCTTT. As protein: CASSSHRGLNTEAFF.

The CDR3 DNA sequence: TGTGCCATCACTAAAGGACAGGGCGACAACGTCCTGACTTTC. Its protein product is CAITKGQGDNVLTF. The gene calls are TRBV10-3 and TRBJ2-6; the match to TRBD1 covers 8 bases. The length of the CDR3 is 14 residues. V dropped 7 bases and J dropped 9; count of bases not matched to a gene: 8. Germline values: CDR1 ENHRY, CDR2 SYGVKD.

This clonotype appeared a few times. The V call is TRBV6-1, the J call TRBJ2-7; no reliable D call. Trimming left V 3 bases short and J 1 base short, with 10 bases between. CDR1 and CDR2 from the germline V gene are MNHNS and SASEGT. This CDR3 comprises 14 residues. For the CDR3, the DNA is TGTGCCAGCAGTGACACCGGACGGTCCTACGAGCAGTACTTC. Its translation: CASSDTGRSYEQYF.

This clonotype came up a few times. This chain connects TRBV7-9 to TRBJ2-1; no firm D call. With 5 bases removed from V and 3 bases from J, the gap between germline ends came to 5 bases. CDR3 length: 12 amino acids. Looked up from germline, CDR1 is SEHNR and CDR2 is FQNEAQ (reference sequence). The CDR3 region has the DNA TGTGCCAGCAGCATGGACTACAATGAGCAGTTCTTC. It translates to CASSMDYNEQFF.

The V gene is TRBV20-1, the J gene TRBJ2-6, with D maybe TRBD1 (5 bases). Germline V CDR1 and CDR2: DFQATT, SNEGSKA (reference sequence). The CDR3 runs 16 residues. The germline V and J ends were trimmed by 0 bases and 4 bases, with 13 bases remaining between them. In nucleotides, the CDR3 is TGCAGTGCTAGAGATCGGTCAGGGTCCGGGGCCAACGTCCTGACTTTC. It specifies CSARDRSGSGANVLTF.

This clonotype was found a few times. V usage is TRBV12-3 or TRBV12-4 and J usage is TRBJ2-7; a possible D gene is TRBD1 (6 bases). The CDR3 runs 14 residues. Between the trimmed V and J ends, which lost 5 bases and 10 bases, there was a span of 21 bases. This CDR3 is CASSPRWGQGIQYF. Here the CDR3 DNA reads TGTGCCAGCAGTCCTCGGTGGGGGCAAGGTATTCAGTACTTC.

The gene calls are TRBV12-3 or TRBV12-4 and TRBJ2-5; 7 nucleotides align to TRBD1. V shed 1 base, J shed 5 bases, and the junction held 4 bases outside the gene matches. The CDR3 is 14 residues long. In DNA, the CDR3 is TGTGCCAGCAGTTTAGGGGGACAGTGGGAGACCCAGTACTTC. It translates to CASSLGGQWETQYF.

This clonotype was counted between two and nine times. The chain recombines TRBV10-3 with TRBJ2-7, with D possibly being TRBD1 (6 bases). The CDR3 consists of 14 residues. V gave up 6 bases and J gave up 0 bases, with 12 bases separating them. Germline V CDR1 and CDR2: ENHRY, SYGVKD. The CDR3 nucleotides are TGTGCCATCAGGGAAACAGGGAACTCCTACGAGCAGTACTTC. Residues: CAIRETGNSYEQYF.

The chain combines TRBV7-8 with TRBJ1-3, with D uncertain. V was clipped by 1 base and J by 2 bases, with 6 bases between them. CDR1 is SGHVS and CDR2 is FQNEAQ in the germline V gene. The CDR3 totals 14 residues. This CDR3 is CASSLGSAGNTIYF. The CDR3 DNA reads TGTGCCAGCAGCTTAGGGTCCGCTGGAAACACCATATATTTT.

The chain links TRBV12-3 or TRBV12-4 to TRBJ2-3; possibly TRBD1 for D (5 bases). This CDR3 comprises 13 residues. CDR3 sequence (DNA): TGTGCAGGGGCGCGGTTGGGGACAGATACGCAGTATTTT. Translation gives CAGARLGTDTQYF.

This clonotype showed up just once. Because it lacks the conserved phenylalanine or tryptophan at the end, this CDR3 is likely a read error. CDR3 loop: CASSQKDTPTGNTIYL. Here the CDR3 DNA reads TGTGCCAGCAGCCAGAAGGACACCCCGACGGGAAACACCATATATCTT. The rearrangement links TRBV14 to TRBJ1-3; a weak D match, TRBD1 (5 bases). V was pared by 3 bases and J by 4 bases, with 16 bases between. There are 16 residues in the CDR3. Germline values: CDR1 SGHDN, CDR2 FVKESK.

A few counts support this clonotype. The CDR3 is CASSVGGSDYGYTF. The CDR3, as DNA: TGTGCCAGCAGCGTAGGTGGGTCGGATTATGGCTACACCTTC. V is TRBV9 and J is TRBJ1-2; no clear D. Germline assignment: CDR1 SGDLS and CDR2 YYNGEE. The CDR3 consists of 14 residues. The V and J ends lost 0 bases and 5 bases respectively, with 11 bases between them.

The chain is built from TRBV28 and TRBJ2-1; D is uncertain. Germline V lookup: CDR1 MDHEN, CDR2 SYDVKM. The CDR3 loop spans 11 amino acids. V was trimmed by 5 bases and J by 12 bases, leaving 11 bases between them. The CDR3 loop reads CASSDPTLQFF. CDR3 coding DNA: TGTGCCAGCAGTGACCCGACGTTGCAGTTCTTC. The full variable domain, with the rest looked up from reference TRBV28 and TRBJ2-1, is DVKVTQSSRYLVKRTGEKVFLECVQDMDHENMFWYRQDPGLGLRLIYFSYDVKMKEKGDIPEGYSVSREKKERFSLILESASTNQTSMYLCASSDPTLQFFGPGTRLTVL.

This chain uses TRBV11-2 with TRBJ2-2; TRBD2 agrees at 10 bases. V shed 6 bases and J 1 base; nucleotides not matched to a gene: 2. The CDR3 loop spans 15 amino acids. The V gene's germline CDR1 is SGHAT and CDR2 FQNNGV. The CDR3 nucleotides are TGTGCCAGCAGAATAGCGGGGGGGAACACCGGGGAGCTGTTTTTT. It yields the protein CASRIAGGNTGELFF.

This clonotype came up many times. The rearrangement links TRBV7-9 to TRBJ1-4; D may be TRBD1 (6 bases). V lost 1 base and J 3 bases, leaving 15 bases between the germline ends. Germline assignment: CDR1 SEHNR and CDR2 FQNEAQ (reference sequence). This CDR3 region has 17 residues. The CDR3 loop is CASSLDPYRQANEKLFF. CDR3 bases: TGTGCCAGCAGCTTAGACCCCTACCGACAGGCTAATGAAAAACTGTTTTTT. The full variable domain, rest sourced from reference TRBV7-9 and TRBJ1-4, is DTGVSQNPRHKITKRGQNVTFRCDPISEHNRLYWYRQTLGQGPEFLTYFQNEAQLEKSRLLSDRFSAERPKGSFSTLEIQRTEQGDSAMYLCASSLDPYRQANEKLFFGSGTQLSVL.

The rearrangement uses TRBV19 and TRBJ1-1; D unresolved. This CDR3 has 14 amino acids. Germline V CDR1 and CDR2: LNHDA, SQIVND (reference sequence). Trimming shortened V by 3 bases and J by 5 bases, and 13 bases separated the two germline ends. CDR3 coding DNA: TGTGCCAGTAGTATCGGCAGGTGGGATACTGAAGCTTTCTTT. Its translation: CASSIGRWDTEAFF.

This clonotype was seen more than once but under ten times. V and J are TRBV7-9 and TRBJ1-2, with D perhaps TRBD1 (5 bases). Per the germline V gene, CDR1 is SEHNR and CDR2 is FQNEAQ (reference sequence). V was clipped by 5 bases and J by 8 bases, with 21 bases between them. This CDR3 has 15 amino acids. The CDR3 reads CASSHRNFGGYGYTF. CDR3 sequence (DNA): TGTGCCAGCAGCCACAGAAACTTCGGGGGTTACGGCTACACCTTC.